A single sample is the source of the 24 T cell receptor beta chains below, sequenced in a study of blood T cell repertoires in COVID-19 (dated by TCRdb to between 2020 and 2021). Libraries were made using the immunoSEQ multiplex PCR assay. What TCRdb holds here is the immuneACCESS table cut down to in-frame rearrangements. Part of the clones is not present; checked against another copy, under half of the missing clones reflect an unresolved V gene, and the others are unexplained. This sample holds 110,000 to 150,000 clones; roughly 84% were observed only once. The ten largest clonotypes hold 7.5% to 8.5% of the sample. The sequencing input was peripheral blood. These receptors all come from a human donor in a cohort sampled during active COVID-19.

A word on this clone: Other DNA sequences of this sample code for an identical CDR3. This chain joins TRBV12-3 or TRBV12-4 and TRBJ1-2, with D uncertain. Trimming took off 3 bases at V and 7 bases at J, with 9 bases between the two ends. The CDR3 consists of 12 residues. The chain's CDR3 is CASSFPGGGYTF. The CDR3 coding sequence is TGTGCCAGCAGTTTCCCCGGAGGTGGCTACACCTTC.

The J gene is TRBJ1-2, the V gene TRBV3-1 (or the pseudogene TRBV3-2); tentative D call: TRBD1 (5 bases). Germline assignment: CDR1 LGHDT and CDR2 YNNKEL (reference sequence). The CDR3 has 14 residues. With 1 base removed from V and 5 bases from J, the gap between germline ends came to 11 bases. The CDR3 coding sequence is TGTGCCAGCAGCCAAGCTGGGGGAGGATATGGCTACACCTTC. This sequence encodes CASSQAGGGYGYTF.

This clone was seen just once. The rearrangement joins TRBV7-9 to TRBJ2-5; 7 bases fit TRBD1. From germline, CDR1 is SEHNR and CDR2 FQNEAQ (reference sequence). The CDR3 runs to 15 residues. J gave up 4 bases and V 4 bases, and 9 bases lay outside the gene matches. CDR3 in DNA: TGTGCCAGCAGCTATCTGAAGGGGGCGGGAGAGACCCAGTACTTC. It yields the protein CASSYLKGAGETQYF.

The V and J genes are TRBV19 and TRBJ1-6, with a tentative D call TRBD1 (6 bases). V lost 6 bases and J 1 base, leaving 13 bases between the germline ends. This CDR3 has 16 amino acids. Germline V gives CDR1 LNHDA, CDR2 SQIVND (reference sequence). CDR3 protein: CASRELRGSYNSPLHF. The CDR3 nucleotides are TGTGCCAGTAGGGAACTCAGGGGATCCTATAATTCACCCCTCCACTTT.

This chain joins TRBV5-5 and TRBJ2-3; D unresolved. The germline V gene has CDR1 SGHKS and CDR2 YYEKEE (reference sequence). The V end lost 4 bases, the J end lost 0 bases, and 9 bases lay between the germline ends. CDR3 length: 14 residues. For the CDR3, the DNA is TGTGCCAGCAGCCAATGGCCCAGCACAGATACGCAGTATTTT. The encoded protein is CASSQWPSTDTQYF.

This rearrangement joins TRBV3-1 (or the pseudogene TRBV3-2) to TRBJ1-1; 7 positions agree with TRBD1. Germline CDR1 LGHDT, CDR2 YNNKEL (reference sequence). The V gene end was trimmed by 8 bases and the J gene end by 0 bases; junction bases not matched to a gene: 9. This CDR3 spans 15 amino acids. Written as DNA, the CDR3 is TGTGCCAGCGGGCGGGACAGTAACATGAACACTGAAGCTTTCTTT. It is translated as CASGRDSNMNTEAFF.

The chain joins TRBV2 to TRBJ1-3, with D possibly matching TRBD1 (5 bases). Looked up from germline, CDR1 is SNHLY and CDR2 is FYNNEI. The V and J ends lost 1 base and 0 bases respectively, with 7 bases between them. This CDR3 is 15 amino acids long. Here the CDR3 reads CASSEGTLSGNTIYF. The CDR3 nucleotides read TGTGCCAGCAGTGAAGGGACACTCTCTGGAAACACCATATATTTT.

The CDR3 DNA is TGTGCCAGCAGCTTGGGGGACAGGGTGGGCACTGAAGCTTTCTTT. It codes for CASSLGDRVGTEAFF. This chain joins TRBV5-6 and TRBJ1-1, with 9 bases fitting TRBD1. CDR1 is SGHDT and CDR2 is YYEEEE in the germline V gene. This CDR3 has 15 residues. The ends lost 0 bases at V and 4 bases at J; junction bases unmatched: 4.

The chain couples TRBV12-3 or TRBV12-4 to TRBJ1-1, with 7 positions matching TRBD1. The CDR3 extends over 12 amino acids. V lost 6 bases and J lost 6; bases outside the gene matches: 4. Written as DNA, the CDR3 is TGTGCCAGCAGAAGGGGGCCTTCTGAAGCTTTCTTT. Its protein product is CASRRGPSEAFF.

CDR3 residues: CASSGDRAGDGYTF. The CDR3 DNA follows: TGTGCCAGCAGCGGAGACAGGGCCGGGGATGGCTACACCTTC. V gene TRBV9 combines with J gene TRBJ1-2; 7 positions match TRBD1. The CDR3 is made up of 14 amino acids. J lost 6 bases, V lost 3 bases, and 8 bases had no gene match. CDR1 and CDR2 from the germline V gene are SGDLS and YYNGEE. Supplemented by reference TRBV9 and TRBJ1-2, the full variable domain reads DSGVTQTPKHLITATGQRVTLRCSPRSGDLSVYWYQQSLDQGLQFLIQYYNGEERAKGNILERFSAQQFPDLHSELNLSSLELGDSALYFCASSGDRAGDGYTFGSGTRLTVV.

The gene calls are TRBV2 and TRBJ1-5, with D hard to call. This CDR3 contains 15 residues. The germline CDR1 and CDR2 sequences are SNHLY and FYNNEI. Trimming shortened V by 0 bases and J by 5 bases, and 11 bases separated the two germline ends. As DNA, the CDR3 is TGTGCCAGCAGTGAAGCGCTTCGGGTTGATCAGCCCCAGCATTTT. It specifies CASSEALRVDQPQHF.

The V call is TRBV7-3, the J call TRBJ2-1, with 8 nucleotides matching TRBD1. Germline CDR1 reads SGHTA; CDR2 reads FQGTGA. The V segment lost 5 bases and the J segment 13 bases; nucleotides outside the gene matches: 10. The CDR3 contains 13 residues. CDR3 sequence (DNA): TGTGCCAGCAGCGCGGGGACAGGTAGTTTTCAGTTCTTC. Amino acid sequence: CASSAGTGSFQFF.

The chain couples TRBV5-1 to TRBJ1-4; D may be TRBD1 (5 bases). CDR3 size: 15 residues. CDR1 SGHRS and CDR2 YFSETQ come from the germline V gene. The V gene lost 0 bases and the J gene lost 8 bases, with 14 bases spanning the gap. This CDR3 reads CASSLAGQGGEKLFF. Here the CDR3 DNA reads TGCGCCAGCAGCTTGGCTGGCCAGGGAGGCGAAAAACTGTTTTTT. The complete variable domain, with remaining parts taken from reference TRBV5-1 and TRBJ1-4, reads KAGVTQTPRYLIKTRGQQVTLSCSPISGHRSVSWYQQTPGQGLQFLFEYFSETQRNKGNFPGRFSGRQFSNSRSEMNVSTLELGDSALYLCASSLAGQGGEKLFFGSGTQLSVL.

V usage is TRBV28 and J usage is TRBJ2-7; 9 bases match TRBD1. CDR3 size: 16 residues. The germline CDR1 and CDR2 sequences are MDHEN and SYDVKM. The V gene end was trimmed by 4 bases and the J gene end by 3 bases; junction bases not matched to a gene: 10. The CDR3 here is CASSSPRTGVGYEQYF. CDR3 bases: TGTGCCAGCAGTTCCCCCCGGACAGGGGTAGGCTACGAGCAGTACTTC.

The rearrangement links TRBV7-3 to TRBJ2-7; the D gene is possibly TRBD1 (5 bases). Trimming left V 4 bases short and J 4 bases short, with 14 bases between. Looked up from germline, CDR1 is SGHTA and CDR2 is FQGTGA. This CDR3 spans 14 amino acids. The CDR3 loop is CASSSPVGRYEQYF. CDR3 DNA: TGTGCCAGCAGCTCCCCGGTGGGGCGGTACGAGCAGTACTTC.

This chain uses TRBV19 with TRBJ1-2; D not resolved. The CDR3 covers 12 residues. Trimming left V 7 bases short and J 0 bases short, with 6 bases between. Germline CDR1 is LNHDA and CDR2 is SQIVND (reference sequence). CDR3 bases: TGTGCCAGTACCGGGACTAACTATGGCTACACCTTC. This gives the protein CASTGTNYGYTF.

This chain joins TRBV7-9 and TRBJ2-7; D perhaps matches TRBD1 (6 bases). Trimming removed 1 base at V and 3 bases at J, with 10 bases between. CDR3 length: 14 amino acids. The V gene's germline CDR1 is SEHNR and CDR2 FQNEAQ (reference sequence). In nucleotides, the CDR3 is TGTGCCAGCAGCTTAGGACAGGTACACTACGAGCAGTACTTC. Its translation: CASSLGQVHYEQYF.

The J gene is TRBJ2-7, the V gene TRBV27, with 7 bases matching TRBD1. J gave up 3 bases and V 5 bases, and 7 bases lay outside the gene matches. This CDR3 spans 14 amino acids. Germline CDR1 is MNHEY and CDR2 is SMNVEV (reference sequence). As DNA, the CDR3 is TGTGCCAGCAGTCTACAGGGGAAAAGCTACGAGCAGTACTTC. This sequence encodes CASSLQGKSYEQYF.

The J gene is TRBJ2-5, the V gene TRBV27; D is possibly TRBD1 (5 bases). The CDR3 spans 17 residues. Per the germline V gene, CDR1 is MNHEY and CDR2 is SMNVEV (reference sequence). The V end lost 1 base, the J end lost 7 bases, and 22 bases lay between the germline ends. CDR3 sequence (DNA): TGTGCCAGCAGTTTATTCGGACGCTCAGGGTCTCAGGGGACCCAGTACTTC. This gives the protein CASSLFGRSGSQGTQYF.

The genes are TRBV19 and TRBJ1-4, with a weak D call TRBD1 (6 bases). The ends were cut back, 9 bases at V and 1 base at J, with 9 bases in the middle. The CDR3 sequence is 13 residues long. The germline CDR1 and CDR2 sequences are LNHDA and SQIVND (reference sequence). In DNA form, the CDR3 reads TGTGCCAGCGGGGGGCAAACTAATGAAAAACTGTTTTTT. Translation: CASGGQTNEKLFF. Based on the CDR3 plus reference TRBV19 and TRBJ1-4, the full variable domain is DGGITQSPKYLFRKEGQNVTLSCEQNLNHDAMYWYRQDPGQGLRLIYYSQIVNDFQKGDIAEGYSVSREKKESFPLTVTSAQKNPTAFYLCASGGQTNEKLFFGSGTQLSVL.

The V gene is TRBV28, the J gene TRBJ2-5; the D gene is possibly TRBD2 (6 bases). Per the germline V gene, CDR1 is MDHEN and CDR2 is SYDVKM. The ends were cut back, 8 bases at V and 7 bases at J, with 17 bases in the middle. This CDR3 has 13 amino acids. CDR3 in DNA: TGTGCCAGCGGACCGGCGGGACGCCCGACCCAGTACTTC. Translation gives CASGPAGRPTQYF.

This rearrangement joins TRBV7-2 to TRBJ2-7; D is perhaps TRBD1 (5 bases). The CDR3 extends over 15 amino acids. The ends were cut back, 1 base at V and 2 bases at J, with 12 bases in the middle. Germline-derived CDR1 and CDR2 are SGHTA and FQGNSA. CDR3 in amino acids: CASSLEAQETYEQYF. For the CDR3, the DNA is TGTGCCAGCAGCTTAGAGGCACAGGAGACCTACGAGCAGTACTTC.

V is TRBV4-1 and J is TRBJ1-2; perhaps TRBD1 as D (6 bases). Germline loops: CDR1 MGHRA, CDR2 YSYEKL. The CDR3 length is 16 residues. The V end lost 2 bases, the J end lost 4 bases, and 17 bases lay between the germline ends. The CDR3 DNA reads TGCGCCAGCAGCCAACCGACAGGCAGACACCCCTATGGCTACACCTTC. This translates into CASSQPTGRHPYGYTF.

This chain links TRBV5-1 with TRBJ1-1; TRBD1 is a possible D gene (5 bases). CDR3 length: 14 amino acids. V lost 0 bases and J lost 6, with 12 bases in between. Germline V gene lookup returns CDR1 SGHRS and CDR2 YFSETQ. The CDR3 region has the DNA TGCGCCAGCAGCTTGGAGTCTGGGGCCTCTGAAGCTTTCTTT. Its protein is CASSLESGASEAFF. The whole variable domain, filled in from reference TRBV5-1 and TRBJ1-1, reads KAGVTQTPRYLIKTRGQQVTLSCSPISGHRSVSWYQQTPGQGLQFLFEYFSETQRNKGNFPGRFSGRQFSNSRSEMNVSTLELGDSALYLCASSLESGASEAFFGQGTRLTVV.